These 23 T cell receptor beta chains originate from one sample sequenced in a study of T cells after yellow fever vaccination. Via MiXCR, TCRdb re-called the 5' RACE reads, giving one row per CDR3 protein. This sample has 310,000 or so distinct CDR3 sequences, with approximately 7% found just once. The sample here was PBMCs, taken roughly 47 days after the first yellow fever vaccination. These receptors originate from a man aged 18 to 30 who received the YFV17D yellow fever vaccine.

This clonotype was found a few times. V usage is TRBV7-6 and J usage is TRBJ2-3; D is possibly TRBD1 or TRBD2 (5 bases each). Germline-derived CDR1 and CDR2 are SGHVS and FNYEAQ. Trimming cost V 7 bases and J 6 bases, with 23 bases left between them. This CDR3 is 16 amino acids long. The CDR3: CASTQGGTALADTQYF. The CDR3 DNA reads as TGTGCCAGCACCCAGGGTGGGACGGCTCTCGCCGATACGCAGTATTTT.

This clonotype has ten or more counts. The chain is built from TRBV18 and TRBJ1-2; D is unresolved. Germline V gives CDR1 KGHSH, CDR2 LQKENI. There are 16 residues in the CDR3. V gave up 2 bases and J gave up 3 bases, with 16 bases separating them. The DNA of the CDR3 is TGTGCCAGCTCACCAGGTCCGCTGACCTTCGACTATGGCTACACCTTC. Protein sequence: CASSPGPLTFDYGYTF.

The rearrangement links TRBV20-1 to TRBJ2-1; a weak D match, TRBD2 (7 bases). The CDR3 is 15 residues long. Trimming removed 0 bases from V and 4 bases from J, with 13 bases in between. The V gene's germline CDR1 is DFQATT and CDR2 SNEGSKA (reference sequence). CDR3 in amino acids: CSAREGGQAYNEQFF. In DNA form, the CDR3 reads TGCAGTGCTAGAGAGGGGGGGCAAGCGTACAATGAGCAGTTCTTC.

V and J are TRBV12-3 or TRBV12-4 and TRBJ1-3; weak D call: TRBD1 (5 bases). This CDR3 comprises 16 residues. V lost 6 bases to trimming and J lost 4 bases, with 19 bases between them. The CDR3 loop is CASRRGGTHFGNTIYF. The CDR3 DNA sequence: TGTGCCAGCAGGCGGGGGGGGACCCACTTCGGAAACACCATATATTTT.

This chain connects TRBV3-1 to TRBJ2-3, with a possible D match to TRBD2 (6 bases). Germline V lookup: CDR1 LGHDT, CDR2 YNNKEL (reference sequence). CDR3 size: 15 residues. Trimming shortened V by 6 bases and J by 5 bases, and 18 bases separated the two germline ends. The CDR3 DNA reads TGTGCCAGCAGTCCCGAGACTAGAGGAGGAGATACGCAGTATTTT. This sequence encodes CASSPETRGGDTQYF.

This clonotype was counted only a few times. The CDR3 sequence is CASSFENNSPLHF. The CDR3 region has the DNA TGTGCCAGCAGCTTTGAGAATAATTCACCCCTCCACTTT. The chain is built from TRBV7-2 and TRBJ1-6; D unresolved. Trimming shortened V by 3 bases and J by 5 bases, and 5 bases separated the two germline ends. Germline assignment: CDR1 SGHTA and CDR2 FQGNSA. The CDR3 is 13 residues long.

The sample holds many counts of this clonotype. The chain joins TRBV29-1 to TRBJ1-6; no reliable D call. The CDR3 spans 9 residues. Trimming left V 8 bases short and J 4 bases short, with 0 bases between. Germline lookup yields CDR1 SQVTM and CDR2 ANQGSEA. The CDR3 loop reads CSYNSPLHF. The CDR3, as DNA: TGCAGCTATAATTCACCCCTCCACTTT. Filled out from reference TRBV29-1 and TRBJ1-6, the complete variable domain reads SAVISQKPSRDICQRGTSLTIQCQVDSQVTMMFWYRQQPGQSLTLIATANQGSEATYESGFVIDKFPISRPNLTFSTLTVSNMSPEDSSIYLCSYNSPLHFGNGTRLTVT.

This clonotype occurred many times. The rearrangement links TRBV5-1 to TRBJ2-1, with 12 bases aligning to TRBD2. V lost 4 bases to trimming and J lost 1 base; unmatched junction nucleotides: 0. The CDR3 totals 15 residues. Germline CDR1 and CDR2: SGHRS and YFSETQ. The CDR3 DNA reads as TGCGCCAGCAGCACTAGCGGGGGGTCCTACAATGAGCAGTTCTTC. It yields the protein CASSTSGGSYNEQFF.

The CDR3 is CASSLLFGTGLGTEAFF. The CDR3 nucleotides are TGTGCCAGCAGCTTACTTTTTGGGACAGGGCTTGGGACTGAAGCTTTCTTT. The chain couples TRBV7-6 to TRBJ1-1; TRBD1 matches at 9 bases. Trimming removed 2 bases from V and 5 bases from J; junction bases left unmatched: 12. From germline, CDR1 is SGHVS and CDR2 FNYEAQ. There are 17 residues in the CDR3.

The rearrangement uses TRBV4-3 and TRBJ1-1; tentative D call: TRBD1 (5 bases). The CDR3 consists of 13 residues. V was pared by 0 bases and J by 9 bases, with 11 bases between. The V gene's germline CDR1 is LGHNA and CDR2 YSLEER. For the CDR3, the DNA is TGCGCCAGCAGCCAAGAAGGGGACGGAAAAGCTTTCTTT. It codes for CASSQEGDGKAFF.

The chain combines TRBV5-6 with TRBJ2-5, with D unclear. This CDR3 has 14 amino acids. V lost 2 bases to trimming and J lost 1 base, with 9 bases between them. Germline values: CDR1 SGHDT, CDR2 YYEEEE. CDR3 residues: CASSFVPIQETQYF. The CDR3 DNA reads TGTGCCAGCAGCTTCGTACCTATCCAAGAGACCCAGTACTTC. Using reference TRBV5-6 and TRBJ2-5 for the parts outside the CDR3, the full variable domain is DAGVTQSPTHLIKTRGQQVTLRCSPKSGHDTVSWYQQALGQGPQFIFQYYEEEERQRGNFPDRFSGHQFPNYSSELNVNALLLGDSALYLCASSFVPIQETQYFGPGTRLLVL.

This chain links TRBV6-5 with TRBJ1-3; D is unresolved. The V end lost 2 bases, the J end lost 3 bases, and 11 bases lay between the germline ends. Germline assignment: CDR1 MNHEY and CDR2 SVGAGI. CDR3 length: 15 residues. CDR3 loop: CASSYGPSSGNTIYF. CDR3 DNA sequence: TGTGCCAGCAGTTACGGTCCGTCGAGTGGAAACACCATATATTTT.

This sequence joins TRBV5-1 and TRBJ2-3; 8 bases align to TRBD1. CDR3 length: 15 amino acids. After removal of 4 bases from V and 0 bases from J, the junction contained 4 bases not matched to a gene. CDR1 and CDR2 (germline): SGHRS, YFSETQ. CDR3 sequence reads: CASSGQGTSTDTQYF. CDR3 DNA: TGCGCCAGCAGCGGACAGGGAACTAGCACAGATACGCAGTATTTT.

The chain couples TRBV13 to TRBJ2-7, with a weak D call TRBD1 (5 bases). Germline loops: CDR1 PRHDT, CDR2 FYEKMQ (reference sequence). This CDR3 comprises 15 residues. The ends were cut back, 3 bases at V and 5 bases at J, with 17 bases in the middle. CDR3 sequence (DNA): TGTGCCAGCAGCTTGGGGCCCCAGGGCTCGGACGAGCAGTACTTC. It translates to CASSLGPQGSDEQYF. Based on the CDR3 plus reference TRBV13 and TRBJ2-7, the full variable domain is AAGVIQSPRHLIKEKRETATLKCYPIPRHDTVYWYQQGPGQDPQFLISFYEKMQSDKGSIPDRFSAQQFSDYHSELNMSSLELGDSALYFCASSLGPQGSDEQYFGPGTRLTVT.

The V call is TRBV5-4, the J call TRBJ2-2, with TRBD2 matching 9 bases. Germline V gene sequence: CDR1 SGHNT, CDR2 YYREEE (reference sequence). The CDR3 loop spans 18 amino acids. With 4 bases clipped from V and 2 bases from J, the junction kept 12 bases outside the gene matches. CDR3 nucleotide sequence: TGTGCCAGCAGCACGGCTGGACTAGCGAACCGCAACACCGGGGAGCTGTTTTTT. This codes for CASSTAGLANRNTGELFF.

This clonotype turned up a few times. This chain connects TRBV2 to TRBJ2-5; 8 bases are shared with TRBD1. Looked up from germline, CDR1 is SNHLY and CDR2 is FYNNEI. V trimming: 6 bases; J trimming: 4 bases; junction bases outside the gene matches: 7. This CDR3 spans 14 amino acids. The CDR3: CASRGPDRVETQYF. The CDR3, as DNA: TGTGCCAGCAGGGGACCGGACAGGGTAGAGACCCAGTACTTC.

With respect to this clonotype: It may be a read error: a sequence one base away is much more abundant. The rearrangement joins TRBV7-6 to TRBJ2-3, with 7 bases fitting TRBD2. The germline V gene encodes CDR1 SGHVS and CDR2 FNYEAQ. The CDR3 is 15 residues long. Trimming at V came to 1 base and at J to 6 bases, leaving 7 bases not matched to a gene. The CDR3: CASSLVGGTADTQYF. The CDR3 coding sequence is TGTGCCAGCAGCTTAGTCGGGGGGACCGCGGATACGCAGTATTTT. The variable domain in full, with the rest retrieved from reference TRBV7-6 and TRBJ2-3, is GAGVSQSPRYKVTKRGQDVALRCDPISGHVSLYWYRQALGQGPEFLTYFNYEAQQDKSGLPNDRFSAERPEGSISTLTIQRTEQRDSAMYRCASSLVGGTADTQYFGPGTRLTVL.

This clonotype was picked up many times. Here the CDR3 DNA reads TGTGCCATCACCCCAGGGGGCGATGGGGCCAACGTCCTGACTTTC. It translates to CAITPGGDGANVLTF. The genes are TRBV10-3 and TRBJ2-6; TRBD1 agrees at 8 bases. CDR1 is ENHRY and CDR2 is SYGVKD in the germline V gene. The junction had 5 bases not matched to a gene; V was cut back by 7 bases and J by 3 bases. CDR3 length equals 15 residues.

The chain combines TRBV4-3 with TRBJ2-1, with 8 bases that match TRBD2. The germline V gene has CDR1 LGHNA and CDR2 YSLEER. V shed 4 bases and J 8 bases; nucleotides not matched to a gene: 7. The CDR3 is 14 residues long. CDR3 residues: CASSPGTRWYEQFF. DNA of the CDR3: TGCGCCAGCAGCCCCGGGACTAGGTGGTATGAGCAGTTCTTC.

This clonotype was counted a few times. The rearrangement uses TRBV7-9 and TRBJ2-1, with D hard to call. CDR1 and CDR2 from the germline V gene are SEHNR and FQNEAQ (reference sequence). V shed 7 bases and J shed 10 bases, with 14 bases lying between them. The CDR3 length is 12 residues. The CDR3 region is CASTPDMTEQFF. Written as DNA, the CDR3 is TGTGCCAGCACCCCCGATATGACAGAGCAGTTCTTC.

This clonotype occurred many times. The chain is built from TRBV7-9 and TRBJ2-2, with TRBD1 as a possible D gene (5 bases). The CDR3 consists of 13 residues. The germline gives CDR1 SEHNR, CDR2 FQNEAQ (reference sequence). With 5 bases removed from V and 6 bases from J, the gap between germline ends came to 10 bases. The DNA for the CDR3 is TGTGCCAGCAGCCGATGGGGCTCCGGGGAGCTGTTTTTT. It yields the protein CASSRWGSGELFF.

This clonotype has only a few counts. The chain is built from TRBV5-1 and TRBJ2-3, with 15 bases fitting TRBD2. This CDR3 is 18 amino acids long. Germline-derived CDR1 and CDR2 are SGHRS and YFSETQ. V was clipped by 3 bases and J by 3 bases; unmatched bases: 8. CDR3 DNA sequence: TGCGCCAGCAGCTCCCGACGGACTAGCGGGGGGGCGACAGATACGCAGTATTTT. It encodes CASSSRRTSGGATDTQYF.

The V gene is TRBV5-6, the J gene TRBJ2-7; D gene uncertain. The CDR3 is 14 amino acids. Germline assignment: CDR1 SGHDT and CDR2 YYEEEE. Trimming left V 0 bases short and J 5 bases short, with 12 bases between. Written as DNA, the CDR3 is TGTGCCAGCAGCTTGGGGCTCCGCCAGGACGAGCAGTACTTC. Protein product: CASSLGLRQDEQYF.